The 15 T cell receptor beta chains below all came from one sample that was sequenced in a study of cytomegalovirus exposure and HLA in healthy donors. Only in-frame clones appear in the TCRdb table, and some are missing; sequencing was by immunoSEQ multiplex PCR. The sample consists of 65,000 to 80,000 clones, 94% of them appearing once. The material sequenced was PBMCs. The receptor set was obtained from a woman aged 18-29 years in good health and CMV-seropositive.

This clone was observed many times. The chain carries TRBV9 and TRBJ1-1; the match to TRBD1 covers 7 bases. The J segment lost 0 bases and the V segment lost 6 bases, leaving 8 bases of the junction unmatched. Germline V gene data show CDR1 as SGDLS and CDR2 as YYNGEE. CDR3 length equals 15 residues. The CDR3 region is CASNTGATMNTEAFF. In nucleotides, the CDR3 is TGTGCCAGCAATACAGGGGCCACCATGAACACTGAAGCTTTCTTT.

The chain links TRBV9 to TRBJ2-1; 10 bases fit TRBD2. With V trimmed by 3 bases and J by 6 bases, 24 bases remained unmatched. The V gene's germline CDR1 is SGDLS and CDR2 YYNGEE. The length of the CDR3 is 21 residues. The CDR3 here is CASSGGLRGSGRAFLGNEQFF. The CDR3 DNA follows: TGTGCCAGCAGCGGGGGGCTCCGGGGGAGCGGGAGGGCCTTTTTGGGCAATGAGCAGTTCTTC.

This chain uses TRBV7-9 with TRBJ2-7, with TRBD1 matching 7 bases. Germline V gene sequence: CDR1 SEHNR, CDR2 FQNEAQ (reference sequence). This CDR3 spans 14 amino acids. With V trimmed by 1 base and J by 1 base, 1 base remained unmatched. The CDR3 region has the DNA TGTGCCAGCAGCTTAGAGGGACAGTCCTACGAGCAGTACTTC. This codes for CASSLEGQSYEQYF.

This sequence joins TRBV5-1 and TRBJ1-1; 11 bases map to TRBD1. The CDR3 loop spans 19 amino acids. V dropped 0 bases and J dropped 1; count of bases not matched to a gene: 11. Per the germline V gene, CDR1 is SGHRS and CDR2 is YFSETQ. CDR3 residues: CASSLDSDRGRKTNTEAFF. Written as DNA, the CDR3 is TGCGCCAGCAGCTTGGACTCGGACAGGGGGCGGAAGACGAACACTGAAGCTTTCTTT.

J is TRBJ1-4 and V is TRBV5-1, with D possibly matching TRBD1 (5 bases). V was shortened by 0 bases and J by 5 bases, with 8 bases between the two germline ends. The V gene's germline CDR1 is SGHRS and CDR2 YFSETQ. The CDR3 extends over 14 amino acids. CDR3 nucleotide sequence: TGCGCCAGCAGCTTGGGACAGCAAAATGAAAAACTGTTTTTT. It specifies CASSLGQQNEKLFF.

J is TRBJ2-2 and V is TRBV7-9, with TRBD2 matching 12 bases. Germline-derived CDR1 and CDR2 are SEHNR and FQNEAQ (reference sequence). This CDR3 region has 15 residues. V shed 5 bases, J shed 3 bases, and the junction held 1 base outside the gene matches. Here the CDR3 reads CASSRLAGDTGELFF. The CDR3 region has the DNA TGTGCCAGCAGCCGACTAGCGGGAGACACCGGGGAGCTGTTTTTT.

J is TRBJ2-7 and V is TRBV7-2, with 7 bases fitting TRBD1. The trim removed 4 bases at V and 3 bases at J, leaving 9 bases unmatched. The germline V gene encodes CDR1 SGHTA and CDR2 FQGNSA. The CDR3 covers 15 residues. The CDR3 DNA sequence: TGTGCCAGCAGCTCAAGACAGGGTGGAGGCTACGAGCAGTACTTC. It specifies CASSSRQGGGYEQYF.

This clone was counted once. The chain joins TRBV2 to TRBJ1-1; D perhaps matches TRBD1 (5 bases). Germline CDR1 and CDR2: SNHLY and FYNNEI. With 5 bases removed from V and 10 bases from J, the gap between germline ends came to 11 bases. The CDR3 runs to 11 residues. This CDR3 reads CASSKGLGAFF. CDR3 sequence (DNA): TGTGCCAGCAGTAAGGGGTTAGGAGCTTTCTTT.

The chain uses TRBV5-4 and TRBJ2-7, with D possibly TRBD1 on 6 matching bases. V was pared by 7 bases and J by 2 bases, with 13 bases between. This CDR3 region has 13 residues. CDR1 SGHNT and CDR2 YYREEE come from the germline V gene (reference sequence). In DNA, the CDR3 is TGTGCCAGCGGCCTACAGGGTCCCTACGAGCAGTACTTC. Its translation is CASGLQGPYEQYF.

The CDR3 DNA reads TGTGCCATCAGTGCCCGGGACACCGATACGCAGTATTTT. This translates into CAISARDTDTQYF. The genes are TRBV10-3 and TRBJ2-3; TRBD1 might be the D (6 bases). This CDR3 comprises 13 residues. Germline CDR1 is ENHRY and CDR2 is SYGVKD. V was trimmed by 4 bases and J by 6 bases, leaving 11 bases between them.

This chain links TRBV18 with TRBJ2-5; D may be TRBD2 (7 bases). Germline V gene lookup returns CDR1 KGHSH and CDR2 LQKENI. Trimming removed 4 bases from V and 4 bases from J, with 13 bases in between. The CDR3 length is 14 residues. The CDR3 nucleotides are TGTGCCAGCTCACGCCGAGGGGGGGGAGAGACCCAGTACTTC. It yields the protein CASSRRGGGETQYF.

The genes are TRBV2 and TRBJ2-1; 7 nucleotides match TRBD2. The CDR3 is 18 residues long. V lost 5 bases, J lost 7 bases, and 20 bases stayed unmatched. Per the germline V gene, CDR1 is SNHLY and CDR2 is FYNNEI. CDR3 protein: CASSFYWAPSGGANEQFF. The DNA for the CDR3 is TGTGCCAGCAGTTTCTACTGGGCCCCTAGCGGAGGGGCTAATGAGCAGTTCTTC.

This clone appeared a few times. The chain combines TRBV6-5 with TRBJ2-3, with D perhaps matching TRBD2 (5 bases). Germline CDR1 and CDR2: MNHEY and SVGAGI. Trimming removed 4 bases at V and 4 bases at J, with 18 bases between. This CDR3 has 16 amino acids. The CDR3 DNA is TGTGCCAGCAGTTTCAATTCCGGGGATGTGGCAGATACGCAGTATTTT. Translating it yields CASSFNSGDVADTQYF.

The chain recombines TRBV19 with TRBJ1-4; 11 bases map to TRBD1. V lost 3 bases to trimming and J lost 6 bases; unmatched junction nucleotides: 6. The CDR3 contains 16 residues. The germline V gene has CDR1 LNHDA and CDR2 SQIVND (reference sequence). The DNA of the CDR3 is TGTGCCAGTAGTATCCGAAGGACAGGGGGCGATGAAAAACTGTTTTTT. Translating it yields CASSIRRTGGDEKLFF.

The rearrangement uses TRBV9 and TRBJ1-1; perhaps TRBD1 as D (5 bases). The V end lost 3 bases, the J end lost 0 bases, and 9 bases lay between the germline ends. CDR3 size: 14 residues. Germline loops: CDR1 SGDLS, CDR2 YYNGEE. The CDR3 region has the DNA TGTGCCAGCAGCGCCAGGGATGTGAACACTGAAGCTTTCTTT. It encodes CASSARDVNTEAFF. Supplemented by reference TRBV9 and TRBJ1-1, the full variable domain reads DSGVTQTPKHLITATGQRVTLRCSPRSGDLSVYWYQQSLDQGLQFLIQYYNGEERAKGNILERFSAQQFPDLHSELNLSSLELGDSALYFCASSARDVNTEAFFGQGTRLTVV.